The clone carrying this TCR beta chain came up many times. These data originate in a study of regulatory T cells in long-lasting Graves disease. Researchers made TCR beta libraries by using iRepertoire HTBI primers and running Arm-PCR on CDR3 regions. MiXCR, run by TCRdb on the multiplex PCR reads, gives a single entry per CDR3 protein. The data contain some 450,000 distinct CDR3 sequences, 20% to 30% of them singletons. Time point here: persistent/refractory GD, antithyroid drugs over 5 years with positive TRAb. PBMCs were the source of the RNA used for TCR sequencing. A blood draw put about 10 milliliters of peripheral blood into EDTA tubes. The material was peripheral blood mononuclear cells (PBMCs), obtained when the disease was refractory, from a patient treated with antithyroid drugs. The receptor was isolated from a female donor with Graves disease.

The CDR3 region is CASKETGSAEAFF. The CDR3, as DNA: TGTGCCAGCAAAGAAACAGGGTCGGCTGAAGCTTTCTTT. The rearrangement joins TRBV2 to TRBJ1-1, with D perhaps TRBD1 (6 bases). This CDR3 is 13 amino acids long. V lost 7 bases and J lost 6, with 15 bases in between. CDR1 and CDR2 from the germline V gene are SNHLY and FYNNEI.